This T cell receptor beta chain originates from a study of PD-L1 blockade in urothelial cancer. Across the whole study: Between 0 and 3 prior chemotherapy regimens had been given to patients. T cell content in blood samples showed a median of about 140,000.

In each PCR, synthetic TCR analog templates were spiked in. Produced via immunoSEQ multiplex PCR; TCRdb's table is partial and in-frame only. The data show about 43,000 clones, roughly four fifths seen once. Stated time point: peripheral blood 6 weeks after treatment start. Individual patients had between 1 and 8 samples, taken pretreatment and on-treatment. After removal of 5 bases from V and 9 bases from J, the junction contained 13 bases not matched to a gene. Germline V lookup: CDR1 SEHNR, CDR2 FQNEAQ (reference sequence). The CDR3 consists of 16 residues. The chain has TRBV7-9 and TRBJ2-1, with 10 bases lining up with TRBD2. The sequence derives from a man in his fifties or sixties with urothelial cancer. The input for sequencing was PBMCs, taken around atezolizumab (anti-PD-L1) treatment. This CDR3 is CASSQGLSGGAGEQFF. The CDR3 bases are TGTGCCAGCAGCCAAGGTCTCAGCGGGGGGGCCGGTGAGCAGTTCTTC.